This T cell receptor (beta chain) was profiled in a study of T cells in Graves' hyperthyroidism and ophthalmopathy. The V gene's germline CDR1 is MDHEN and CDR2 SYDVKM. This CDR3 spans 13 amino acids. The ends were cut back, 2 bases at V and 7 bases at J, with 12 bases in the middle. Whole-study results and caveats: Also found in blood were most expanded thyroid clonotypes above 0.001.

There were TCR beta CDR3 regions amplified from RNA transcripts. A set of HTBI primers served as the primers for a first-round RT-PCR of the TCR CDR3. Using its own MiXCR run on the multiplex PCR reads, TCRdb lists one record per CDR3 protein. The sample lists around 620,000 distinct CDR3 sequences; 46% were seen once. With regard to this clonotype: The antigen is unknown.

V and J are TRBV28 and TRBJ2-7; D gene uncertain. This clonotype originated in an adult woman with Graves' disease, either hyperthyroidism or ophthalmopathy (not recorded which). The sample comprised peripheral blood or thyroid tissue (not recorded which). The CDR3 bases are TGTGCCAGCAGTTTAAGTTCCGAGGCTGAGCAGTACTTC. It yields the protein CASSLSSEAEQYF.